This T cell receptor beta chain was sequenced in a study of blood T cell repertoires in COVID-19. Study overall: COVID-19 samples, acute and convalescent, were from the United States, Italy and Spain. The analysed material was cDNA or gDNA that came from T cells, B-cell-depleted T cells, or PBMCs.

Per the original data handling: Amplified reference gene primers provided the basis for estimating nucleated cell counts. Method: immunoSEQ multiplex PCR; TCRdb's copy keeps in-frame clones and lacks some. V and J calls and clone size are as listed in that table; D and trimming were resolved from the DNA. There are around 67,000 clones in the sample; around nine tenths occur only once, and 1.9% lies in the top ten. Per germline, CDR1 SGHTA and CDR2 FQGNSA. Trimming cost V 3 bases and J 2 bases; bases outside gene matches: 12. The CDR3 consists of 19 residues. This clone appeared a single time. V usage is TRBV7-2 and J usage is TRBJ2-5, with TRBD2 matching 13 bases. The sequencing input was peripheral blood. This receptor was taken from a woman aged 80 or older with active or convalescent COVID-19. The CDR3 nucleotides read TGTGCCAGCAGCTTGTACCCGGGGACTAGCGGGGTGATACAAGAGACCCAGTACTTC. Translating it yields CASSLYPGTSGVIQETQYF.